This TCR beta chain was retrieved from a study of T cell responses to AZD1222 COVID-19 vaccine. In the study overall: Second doses were pooled across both intervals (about 4 or about 12 weeks).

Remarks on this clone: What it binds is unknown.

The study's findings and limits: Researchers report vaccine-associated CD4 TCRs spanning spike, with dominance at 160-218 and 743-854. The sample set comprised mostly white British donors with more females, and clonal diversity was possibly underestimated. Spike-specific TCR depth and breadth grew after two AZD1222 doses.

Data came from immunoSEQ multiplex PCR; TCRdb stores just in-frame clones and leaves some out. In the table there are tens of thousands of clones, roughly nine tenths of which are singletons. From germline, CDR1 is ENHRY and CDR2 SYGVKD. There are 15 residues in the CDR3. With V trimmed by 5 bases and J by 0 bases, 3 bases remained unmatched. The sequencing here drew on peripheral blood, taken on day 0 of AZD1222 vaccination. This receptor was taken from an adult in good health. J is TRBJ2-1 and V is TRBV10-3; 8 positions agree with TRBD2. CDR3 sequence: CAISQREFSYNEQFF. Here the CDR3 DNA reads TGTGCCATCAGTCAGCGGGAGTTCTCCTACAATGAGCAGTTCTTC.